The rows below give T cell receptor beta chains drawn from one sample of a study of T-cell memory formation after mild COVID-19. TCRdb used MiXCR to reprocess the 5' RACE reads, holding one entry per CDR3 protein. Counted here are tens of thousands of distinct CDR3 sequences, 10% to 15% occurring once; the ten biggest clones make up around 23%. The sample consisted of PBMCs or a T cell subset sorted from them (not recorded which). These receptors came from a man younger than 35 who had mild COVID-19 (a few samples of this study predate the infection). Cell type and time point are not known. The conserved cysteine and the conserved F or W are not part of the CDR3 here. Fields, in order: V gene, CDR3 protein.

v_gene: TRBV6-5
CDR3aa: ASGGSTDTQY

v_gene: TRBV7-2
CDR3aa: ASSLVQGVNYGYT

v_gene: TRBV4-1
CDR3aa: ASSQDQGPPTKDTQY

v_gene: TRBV11-2
CDR3aa: ASSLVPGGHPLAETQY

v_gene: TRBV20-1
CDR3aa: SAGTVLLSTDTQY

v_gene: TRBV24-1
CDR3aa: ATSSRVQKNIQY

v_gene: TRBV4-1
CDR3aa: ASSYRTGGSYEQY

v_gene: TRBV12-3/TRBV12-4
CDR3aa: ASTATGYATEAF

v_gene: TRBV10-3
CDR3aa: AITLQDSGNTIY

v_gene: TRBV4-2
CDR3aa: ASSLKGDYGYT

v_gene: TRBV27
CDR3aa: ASRGAANHEQY

v_gene: TRBV10-2
CDR3aa: ASSRTDTQY

v_gene: TRBV5-1
CDR3aa: ASSVRDSDYEQY

v_gene: TRBV5-1
CDR3aa: ASSLTDRLDRRRNTEAF

v_gene: TRBV15
CDR3aa: ATSGGLAGRSNSEQF

v_gene: TRBV6-5
CDR3aa: ASSTTAIEETQY

v_gene: TRBV5-6
CDR3aa: ASSLSPRPQGAYGYT

v_gene: TRBV24-1
CDR3aa: ATSACRDRGRNEKLF

v_gene: TRBV7-2
CDR3aa: ASSRRGGYEQY

v_gene: TRBV10-3
CDR3aa: AISESRGNSNQPQH

v_gene: TRBV12-3/TRBV12-4
CDR3aa: ASRSTGANYGYT

v_gene: TRBV20-1
CDR3aa: SARSGSYGYT

v_gene: TRBV4-3
CDR3aa: ASSQGEGLAGDEQY

v_gene: TRBV18
CDR3aa: ASSRIGGASTNEKLF

v_gene: TRBV19
CDR3aa: ASSQGGQGMTGELF

v_gene: TRBV3-1
CDR3aa: ASSGQGYEQY

v_gene: TRBV2
CDR3aa: ASGKGGGGDTQY

v_gene: TRBV10-1
CDR3aa: ASSGDRPTLSYNEQF

v_gene: TRBV5-1
CDR3aa: ASSLELISGANVLT

v_gene: TRBV15
CDR3aa: ATSTGGEGLSEQY

v_gene: TRBV6-5
CDR3aa: ASSPGTTNTGELF